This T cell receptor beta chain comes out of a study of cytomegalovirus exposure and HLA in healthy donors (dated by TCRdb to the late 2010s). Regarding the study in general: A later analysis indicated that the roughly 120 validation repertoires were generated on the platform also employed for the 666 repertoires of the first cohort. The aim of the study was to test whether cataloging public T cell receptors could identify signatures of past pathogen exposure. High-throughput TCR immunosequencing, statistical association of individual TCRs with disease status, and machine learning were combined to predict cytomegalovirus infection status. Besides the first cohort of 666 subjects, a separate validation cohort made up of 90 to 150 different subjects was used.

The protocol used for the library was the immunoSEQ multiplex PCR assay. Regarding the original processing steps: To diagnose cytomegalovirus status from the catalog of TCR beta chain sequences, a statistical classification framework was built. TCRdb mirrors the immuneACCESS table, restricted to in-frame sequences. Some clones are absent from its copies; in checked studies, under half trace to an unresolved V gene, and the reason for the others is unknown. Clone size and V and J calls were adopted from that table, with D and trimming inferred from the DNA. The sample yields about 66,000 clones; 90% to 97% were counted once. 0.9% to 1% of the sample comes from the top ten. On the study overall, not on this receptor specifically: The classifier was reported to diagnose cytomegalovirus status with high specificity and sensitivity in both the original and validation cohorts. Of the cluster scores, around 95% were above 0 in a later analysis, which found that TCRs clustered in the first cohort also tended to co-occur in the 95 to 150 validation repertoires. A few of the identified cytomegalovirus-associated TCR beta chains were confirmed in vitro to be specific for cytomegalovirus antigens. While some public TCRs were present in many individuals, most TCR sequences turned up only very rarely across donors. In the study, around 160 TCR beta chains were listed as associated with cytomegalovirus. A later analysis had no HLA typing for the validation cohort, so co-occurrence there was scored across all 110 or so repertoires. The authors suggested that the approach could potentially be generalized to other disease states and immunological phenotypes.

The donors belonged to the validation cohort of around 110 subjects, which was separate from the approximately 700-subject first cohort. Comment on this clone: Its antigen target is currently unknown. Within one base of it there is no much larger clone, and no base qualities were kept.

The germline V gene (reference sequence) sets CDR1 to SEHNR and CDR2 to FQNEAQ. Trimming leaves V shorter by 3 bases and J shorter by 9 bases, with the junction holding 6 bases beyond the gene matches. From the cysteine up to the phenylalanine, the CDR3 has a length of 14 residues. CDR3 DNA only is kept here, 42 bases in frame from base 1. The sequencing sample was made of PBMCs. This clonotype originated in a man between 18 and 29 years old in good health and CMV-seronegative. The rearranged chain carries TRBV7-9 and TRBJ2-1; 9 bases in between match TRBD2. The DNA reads TGTGCCAGCAGCTTGGCTAGCGGGGCGGGTGAGCAGTTCTTC. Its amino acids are CASSLASGAGEQFF.